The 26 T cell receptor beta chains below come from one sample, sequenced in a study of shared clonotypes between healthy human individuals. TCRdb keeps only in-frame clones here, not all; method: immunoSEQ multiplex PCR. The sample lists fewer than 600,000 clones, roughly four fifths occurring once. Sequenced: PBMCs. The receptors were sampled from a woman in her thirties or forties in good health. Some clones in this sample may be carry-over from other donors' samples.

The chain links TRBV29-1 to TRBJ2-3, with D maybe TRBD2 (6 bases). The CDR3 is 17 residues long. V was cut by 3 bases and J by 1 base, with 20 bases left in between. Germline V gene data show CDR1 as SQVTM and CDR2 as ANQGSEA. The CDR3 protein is CSVEGIAELGGTDTQYF. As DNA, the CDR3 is TGCAGCGTTGAGGGGATAGCGGAGCTGGGGGGCACAGATACGCAGTATTTT.

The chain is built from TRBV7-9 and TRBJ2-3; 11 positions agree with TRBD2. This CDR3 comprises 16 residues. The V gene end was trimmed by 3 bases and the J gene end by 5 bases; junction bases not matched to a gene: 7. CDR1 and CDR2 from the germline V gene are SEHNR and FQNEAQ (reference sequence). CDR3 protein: CASSLGLAVEVDTQYF. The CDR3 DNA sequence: TGTGCCAGCAGCTTGGGACTAGCGGTCGAGGTAGATACGCAGTATTTT.

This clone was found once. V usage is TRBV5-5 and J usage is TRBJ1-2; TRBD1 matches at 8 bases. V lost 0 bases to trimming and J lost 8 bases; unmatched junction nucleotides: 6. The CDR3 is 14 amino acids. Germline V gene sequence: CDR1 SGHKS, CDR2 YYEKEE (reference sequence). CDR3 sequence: CASSLGQGSLGYTF. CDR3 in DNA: TGTGCCAGCAGCTTGGGACAGGGGTCGCTAGGCTACACCTTC.

This CDR3 reads CASSLYGTELTYEQYF. The CDR3 DNA reads TGTGCCAGCAGCCTATATGGGACGGAACTAACCTACGAGCAGTACTTC. The J gene is TRBJ2-7, the V gene TRBV5-6; the D gene could be TRBD1 or TRBD2 (5 bases each). V lost 4 bases, J lost 2 bases, and 19 bases lay in between. The CDR3 consists of 16 residues. In germline, CDR1 is SGHDT, CDR2 YYEEEE.

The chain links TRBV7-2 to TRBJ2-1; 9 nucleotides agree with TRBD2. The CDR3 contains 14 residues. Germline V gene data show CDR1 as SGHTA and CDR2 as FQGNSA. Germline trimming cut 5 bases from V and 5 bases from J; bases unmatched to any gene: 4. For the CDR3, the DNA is TGTGCCAGCAGCCGATCTAGCGGGAACAATGAGCAGTTCTTC. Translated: CASSRSSGNNEQFF.

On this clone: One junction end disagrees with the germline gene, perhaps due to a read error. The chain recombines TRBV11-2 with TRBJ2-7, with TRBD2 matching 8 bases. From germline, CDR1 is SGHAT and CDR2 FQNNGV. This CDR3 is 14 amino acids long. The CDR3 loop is CPSAPREGQGEQYF. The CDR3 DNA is TGCCCATCCGCCCCCCGGGAGGGCCAGGGAGAGCAGTACTTC.

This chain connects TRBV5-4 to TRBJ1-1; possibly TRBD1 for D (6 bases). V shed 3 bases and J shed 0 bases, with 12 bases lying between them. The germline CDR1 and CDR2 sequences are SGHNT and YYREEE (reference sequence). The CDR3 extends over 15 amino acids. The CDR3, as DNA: TGTGCCAGCAGCTGGGGGCAGGTGCTGAACACTGAAGCTTTCTTT. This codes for CASSWGQVLNTEAFF. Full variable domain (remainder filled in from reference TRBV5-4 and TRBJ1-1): ETGVTQSPTHLIKTRGQQVTLRCSSQSGHNTVSWYQQALGQGPQFIFQYYREEENGRGNFPPRFSGLQFPNYSSELNVNALELDDSALYLCASSWGQVLNTEAFFGQGTRLTVV.

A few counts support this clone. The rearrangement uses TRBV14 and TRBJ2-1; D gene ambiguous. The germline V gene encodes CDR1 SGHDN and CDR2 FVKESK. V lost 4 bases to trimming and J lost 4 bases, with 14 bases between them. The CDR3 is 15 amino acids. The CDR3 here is CASSPTGRKYNEQFF. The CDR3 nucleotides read TGTGCCAGCAGCCCGACGGGCCGAAAGTACAATGAGCAGTTCTTC.

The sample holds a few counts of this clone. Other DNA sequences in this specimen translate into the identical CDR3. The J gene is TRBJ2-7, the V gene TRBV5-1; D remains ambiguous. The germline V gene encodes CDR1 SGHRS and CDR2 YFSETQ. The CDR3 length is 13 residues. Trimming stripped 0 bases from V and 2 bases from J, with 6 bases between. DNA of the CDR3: TGCGCCAGCAGCTTGGAACGGGCCTACGAGCAGTACTTC. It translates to CASSLERAYEQYF. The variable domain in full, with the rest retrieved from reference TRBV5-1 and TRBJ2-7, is KAGVTQTPRYLIKTRGQQVTLSCSPISGHRSVSWYQQTPGQGLQFLFEYFSETQRNKGNFPGRFSGRQFSNSRSEMNVSTLELGDSALYLCASSLERAYEQYFGPGTRLTVT.

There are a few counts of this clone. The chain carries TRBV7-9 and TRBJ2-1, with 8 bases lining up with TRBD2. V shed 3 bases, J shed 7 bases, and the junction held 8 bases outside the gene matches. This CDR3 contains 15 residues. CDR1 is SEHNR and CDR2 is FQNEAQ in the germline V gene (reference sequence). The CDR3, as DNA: TGTGCCAGCAGCTTCATAGCGGGAAGGTTGAATGAGCAGTTCTTC. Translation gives CASSFIAGRLNEQFF. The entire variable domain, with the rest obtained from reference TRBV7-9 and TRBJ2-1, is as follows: DTGVSQNPRHKITKRGQNVTFRCDPISEHNRLYWYRQTLGQGPEFLTYFQNEAQLEKSRLLSDRFSAERPKGSFSTLEIQRTEQGDSAMYLCASSFIAGRLNEQFFGPGTRLTVL.

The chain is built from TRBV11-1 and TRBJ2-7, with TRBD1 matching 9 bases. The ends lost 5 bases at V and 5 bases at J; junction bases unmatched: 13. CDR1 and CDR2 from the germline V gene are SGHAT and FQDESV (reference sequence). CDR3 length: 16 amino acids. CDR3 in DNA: TGTGCCAGCAGCCCGAGGAGGACAGGGGTAAGGGACGAGCAGTACTTC. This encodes CASSPRRTGVRDEQYF.

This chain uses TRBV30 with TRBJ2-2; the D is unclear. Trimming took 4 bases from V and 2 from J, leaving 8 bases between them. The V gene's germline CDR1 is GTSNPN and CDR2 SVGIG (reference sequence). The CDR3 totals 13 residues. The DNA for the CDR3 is TGTGCCTGGACAGGCGTAAACACCGGGGAGCTGTTTTTT. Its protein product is CAWTGVNTGELFF.

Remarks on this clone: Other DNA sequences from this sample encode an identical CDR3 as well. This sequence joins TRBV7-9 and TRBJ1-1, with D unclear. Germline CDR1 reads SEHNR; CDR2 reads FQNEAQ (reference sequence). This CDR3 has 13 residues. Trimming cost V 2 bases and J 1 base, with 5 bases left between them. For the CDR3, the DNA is TGTGCCAGCAGCTTACGGTCGAACACTGAAGCTTTCTTT. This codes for CASSLRSNTEAFF. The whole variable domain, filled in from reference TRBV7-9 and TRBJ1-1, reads DTGVSQNPRHKITKRGQNVTFRCDPISEHNRLYWYRQTLGQGPEFLTYFQNEAQLEKSRLLSDRFSAERPKGSFSTLEIQRTEQGDSAMYLCASSLRSNTEAFFGQGTRLTVV.

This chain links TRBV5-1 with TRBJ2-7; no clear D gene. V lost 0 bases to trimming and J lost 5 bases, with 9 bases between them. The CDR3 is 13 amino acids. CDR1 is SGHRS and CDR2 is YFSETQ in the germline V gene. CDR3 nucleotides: TGCGCCAGCAGCTTGGACGGGCCGGACGAGCAGTACTTC. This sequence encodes CASSLDGPDEQYF. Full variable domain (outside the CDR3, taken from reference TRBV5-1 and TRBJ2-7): KAGVTQTPRYLIKTRGQQVTLSCSPISGHRSVSWYQQTPGQGLQFLFEYFSETQRNKGNFPGRFSGRQFSNSRSEMNVSTLELGDSALYLCASSLDGPDEQYFGPGTRLTVT.

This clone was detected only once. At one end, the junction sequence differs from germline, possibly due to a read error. The CDR3 DNA reads TGCGCCAGCAGACCGGGACAGGGGAGTGAAAAACAGTTTTTT. Residues: CASRPGQGSEKQFF. The chain recombines TRBV5-1 with TRBJ1-4; TRBD1 matches 10 bases. The CDR3 is 14 amino acids. Per germline, CDR1 SGHRS and CDR2 YFSETQ. Combining the CDR3 with reference TRBV5-1 and TRBJ1-4 gives the whole variable domain KAGVTQTPRYLIKTRGQQVTLSCSPISGHRSVSWYQQTPGQGLQFLFEYFSETQRNKGNFPGRFSGRQFSNSRSEMNVSTLELGDSALYLCASRPGQGSEKQFFGSGTQLSVL.

CDR3 protein: CASSSLGAGDYGYTF. The CDR3 bases are TGCGCCAGCAGCTCTCTGGGGGCAGGGGACTATGGCTACACCTTC. The chain employs TRBV5-1 and TRBJ1-2; D may be TRBD1 (6 bases). The V end lost 3 bases, the J end lost 3 bases, and 15 bases lay between the germline ends. Germline V gene sequence: CDR1 SGHRS, CDR2 YFSETQ. The CDR3 has 15 residues.

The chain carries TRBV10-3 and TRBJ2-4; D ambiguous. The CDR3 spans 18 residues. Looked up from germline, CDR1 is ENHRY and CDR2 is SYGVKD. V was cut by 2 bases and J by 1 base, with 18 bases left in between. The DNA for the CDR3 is TGTGCCATCAGTGAGGGGTTACCTGGCGATGGGGCCAAAAACATTCAGTACTTC. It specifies CAISEGLPGDGAKNIQYF.

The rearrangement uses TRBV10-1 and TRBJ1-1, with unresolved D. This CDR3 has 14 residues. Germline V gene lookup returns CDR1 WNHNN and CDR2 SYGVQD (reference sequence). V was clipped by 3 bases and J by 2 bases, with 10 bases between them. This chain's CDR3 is CASSESIGNTEAFF. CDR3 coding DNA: TGCGCCAGCAGTGAAAGTATAGGAAACACTGAAGCTTTCTTT.

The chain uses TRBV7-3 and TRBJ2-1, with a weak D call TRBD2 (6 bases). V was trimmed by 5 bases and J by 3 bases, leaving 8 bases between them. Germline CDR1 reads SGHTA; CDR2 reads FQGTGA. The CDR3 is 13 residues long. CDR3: CASSREVYNEQFF. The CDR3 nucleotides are TGTGCCAGCAGCAGGGAGGTCTACAATGAGCAGTTCTTC.

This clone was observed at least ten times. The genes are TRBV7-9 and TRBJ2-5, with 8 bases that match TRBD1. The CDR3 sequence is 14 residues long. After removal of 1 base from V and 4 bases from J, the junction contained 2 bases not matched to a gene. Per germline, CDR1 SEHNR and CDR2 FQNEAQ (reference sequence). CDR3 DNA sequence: TGTGCCAGCAGCTTAGGGACAGGGAGAGAGACCCAGTACTTC. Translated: CASSLGTGRETQYF. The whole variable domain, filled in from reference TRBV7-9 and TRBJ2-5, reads DTGVSQNPRHKITKRGQNVTFRCDPISEHNRLYWYRQTLGQGPEFLTYFQNEAQLEKSRLLSDRFSAERPKGSFSTLEIQRTEQGDSAMYLCASSLGTGRETQYFGPGTRLLVL.

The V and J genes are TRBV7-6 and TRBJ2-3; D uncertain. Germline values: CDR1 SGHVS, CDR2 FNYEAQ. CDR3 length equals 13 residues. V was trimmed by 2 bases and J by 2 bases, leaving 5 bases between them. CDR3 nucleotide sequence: TGTGCCAGCAGCTTACCCCCCACAGATACGCAGTATTTT. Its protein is CASSLPPTDTQYF.

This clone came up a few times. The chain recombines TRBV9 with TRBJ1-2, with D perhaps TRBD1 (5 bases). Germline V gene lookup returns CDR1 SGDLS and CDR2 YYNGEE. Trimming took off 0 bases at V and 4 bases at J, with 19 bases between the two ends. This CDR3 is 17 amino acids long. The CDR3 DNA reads TGTGCCAGCAGCGTAGCTTGGGGGACCCGGGGTGGCTATGGCTACACCTTC. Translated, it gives CASSVAWGTRGGYGYTF.

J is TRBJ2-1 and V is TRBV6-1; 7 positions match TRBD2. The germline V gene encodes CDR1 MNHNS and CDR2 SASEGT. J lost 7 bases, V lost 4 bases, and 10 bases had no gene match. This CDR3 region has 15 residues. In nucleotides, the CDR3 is TGTGCCAGCAGTGGGGGAGGGGCTAGCAGTAATGAGCAGTTCTTC. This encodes CASSGGGASSNEQFF.

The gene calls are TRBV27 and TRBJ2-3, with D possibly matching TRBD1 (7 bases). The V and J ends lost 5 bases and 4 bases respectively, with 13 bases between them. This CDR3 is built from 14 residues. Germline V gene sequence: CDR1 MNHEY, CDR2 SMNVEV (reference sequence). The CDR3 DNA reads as TGTGCCAGCAGTCTCGACAGGGAGGCAGATACGCAGTATTTT. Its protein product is CASSLDREADTQYF.

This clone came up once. Here the CDR3 DNA reads TGCAGTGTAGGGACTTCGGAAAAACTGTTTTTT. Protein: CSVGTSEKLFF. The rearrangement links TRBV29-1 to TRBJ1-4, with a weak D call TRBD1 (5 bases). This CDR3 comprises 11 residues. Germline CDR1 and CDR2: SQVTM and ANQGSEA.

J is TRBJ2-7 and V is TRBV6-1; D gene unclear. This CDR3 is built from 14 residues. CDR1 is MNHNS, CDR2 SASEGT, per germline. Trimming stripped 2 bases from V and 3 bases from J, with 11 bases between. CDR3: CASSEIPPLYEQYF. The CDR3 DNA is TGTGCCAGCAGTGAAATCCCCCCACTCTACGAGCAGTACTTC.